Listed here are 29 T cell receptor beta chains from one sample, sequenced in a study of regulatory T cells in long-lasting Graves disease (dated by TCRdb to 2020 to 2023). The label giving this sample's time point can be read as: newly diagnosed GD, antithyroid drugs for less than 3 months. RNA was extracted from PBMCs in TRIzol for both TCR sequencing and RNA sequencing. Receptor libraries were prepared by multiplex PCR. The run used an Illumina HiSeq 4000. To build TCR beta libraries, CDR3 regions were amplified by Arm-PCR using iRepertoire HTBI primers. The public sequencing data were trimmed at Q25 with fastp and processed into clonotypes with MiXCR by TCRdb, which kept only in-frame beta chains. Under each unique CDR3 protein, matching rows form one entry showing the most common genes and DNA. The sample data list about 560,000 distinct CDR3 sequences, and about 15% of these were observed just once. Around 13% of the sample goes to the ten largest clones.

The same data also went into a second study, on T cells in Graves' hyperthyroidism and ophthalmopathy.

Sequences were derived from peripheral blood mononuclear cells (PBMCs), sampled at new diagnosis, from a patient treated with antithyroid drugs. These receptors all come from a man younger than 35 with Graves disease. Donor details come from another sample of the same person, matched by shared clones.

The V and J genes are TRBV28 and TRBJ2-7, with TRBD2 matching 7 bases. V was pared by 6 bases and J by 5 bases, with 13 bases of the junction left unmatched. The CDR3 runs to 15 residues. Germline lookup yields CDR1 MDHEN and CDR2 SYDVKM. The CDR3 DNA follows: TGTGCCAGCAGGCCAATGGCGGGAGATACCCACGAGCAGTACTTC. Amino acids: CASRPMAGDTHEQYF.

This clonotype was observed many times. As DNA, the CDR3 is TGTGCCAGCGGGGCCAGGGTCCGCACGAGGAACACTGAAGCTTTCTTT. Its protein product is CASGARVRTRNTEAFF. The gene calls are TRBV6-1 and TRBJ1-1; D might be TRBD1 (5 bases). Germline CDR1 MNHNS, CDR2 SASEGT. V dropped 8 bases and J dropped 1 base, with 20 bases sitting between them. The CDR3 totals 16 residues.

This clonotype has just a few counts. This chain uses TRBV20-1 with TRBJ1-3, with D unresolved. The CDR3 sequence is 14 residues long. Germline assignment: CDR1 DFQATT and CDR2 SNEGSKA (reference sequence). Trimming pared 3 bases from V and 0 bases from J, leaving 9 bases between. The chain's CDR3 is CSASNSRSGNTIYF. The CDR3 nucleotides read TGCAGTGCTAGTAACTCTCGCTCTGGAAACACCATATATTTT.

CDR3 sequence (DNA): TGCAGTGCTGACTTGGCGGGAGCCAAGTTCTTC. This codes for CSADLAGAKFF. V gene TRBV20-1 combines with J gene TRBJ2-1, with TRBD2 identical over 7 bases. J was trimmed by 14 bases and V by 5 bases; bases with no gene match: 9. This CDR3 has 11 residues. CDR1 is DFQATT and CDR2 is SNEGSKA in the germline V gene (reference sequence).

This clonotype showed up many times. The gene calls are TRBV25-1 and TRBJ2-5; D unresolved. V shed 4 bases and J shed 7 bases, with 13 bases lying between them. The CDR3 length is 13 residues. The germline V gene has CDR1 MGHDK and CDR2 SYGVNS. The CDR3 sequence is CASSGSRSGTQYF. CDR3 DNA sequence: TGTGCCAGCAGTGGATCCAGGTCAGGGACCCAGTACTTC.

This clonotype showed up many times. This rearrangement joins TRBV2 to TRBJ2-1; TRBD1 is a possible D gene (6 bases). V lost 8 bases and J 9 bases, leaving 11 bases between the germline ends. Germline V lookup: CDR1 SNHLY, CDR2 FYNNEI. This CDR3 spans 11 amino acids. Here the CDR3 DNA reads TGTGCCAGCGCCACAGGGCCTGAGCAGTTCTTC. It translates to CASATGPEQFF.

The V and J genes are TRBV19 and TRBJ2-2; D might be TRBD1 (6 bases). The CDR3 totals 17 residues. Germline V gene data show CDR1 as LNHDA and CDR2 as SQIVND (reference sequence). V shed 6 bases and J shed 1 base, with 18 bases lying between them. The CDR3 region is CASSQIRTVWNTGELFF. For the CDR3, the DNA is TGTGCCAGTAGCCAAATCCGGACAGTTTGGAACACCGGGGAGCTGTTTTTT.

This clonotype was seen more than once but under ten times. The chain links TRBV30 to TRBJ1-1; D is undetermined. The CDR3 sequence is 14 residues long. V was pared by 0 bases and J by 1 base, with 9 bases between. Germline-derived CDR1 and CDR2 are GTSNPN and SVGIG (reference sequence). CDR3 amino acids: CAWSVIGRNTEAFF. The CDR3 DNA sequence: TGTGCCTGGAGTGTTATTGGGCGGAACACTGAAGCTTTCTTT.

The table lists this clonotype with a few counts. The chain is built from TRBV7-9 and TRBJ1-2; the D gene is possibly TRBD1 (6 bases). Germline lookup yields CDR1 SEHNR and CDR2 FQNEAQ (reference sequence). The V end was cut by 2 bases, the J end by 4 bases, with 11 bases between. This CDR3 region has 14 residues. CDR3 in DNA: TGTGCCAGCAGCTTACCGGGGGCGGCCTATGGCTACACCTTC. It is translated as CASSLPGAAYGYTF.

This clonotype showed up many times. The J gene is TRBJ1-3, the V gene TRBV5-1; D not resolved. Germline loops: CDR1 SGHRS, CDR2 YFSETQ. Trimming took off 4 bases at V and 0 bases at J, with 17 bases between the two ends. The CDR3 loop spans 17 amino acids. This CDR3 reads CASSLNTGVGSGNTIYF. CDR3 DNA sequence: TGCGCCAGCAGCCTAAATACGGGAGTGGGCTCTGGAAACACCATATATTTT.

The chain has TRBV20-1 and TRBJ2-1, with D possibly matching TRBD2 (6 bases). The V gene lost 0 bases and the J gene lost 10 bases, with 19 bases spanning the gap. Germline CDR1 reads DFQATT; CDR2 reads SNEGSKA (reference sequence). This CDR3 contains 15 residues. The CDR3 protein is CSARDESGGTQEQFF. The CDR3 region has the DNA TGCAGTGCTAGAGATGAAAGCGGCGGGACGCAGGAGCAGTTCTTC.

This chain joins TRBV28 and TRBJ2-1; possible D gene TRBD1, 6 bases. V was shortened by 7 bases and J by 0 bases, with 10 bases between the two germline ends. Per germline, CDR1 MDHEN and CDR2 SYDVKM. The CDR3 runs 14 residues. The CDR3 loop reads CASITGPSYNEQFF. In DNA, the CDR3 is TGTGCCAGCATCACAGGGCCCTCCTACAATGAGCAGTTCTTC.

This sequence joins TRBV20-1 and TRBJ2-7; possibly TRBD1 for D (6 bases). The CDR3 runs 14 residues. Trimming left V 2 bases short and J 3 bases short, with 14 bases between. The germline gives CDR1 DFQATT, CDR2 SNEGSKA (reference sequence). The CDR3 here is CSARLPGQIYEQYF. The DNA of the CDR3 is TGCAGTGCTAGACTCCCGGGACAAATCTACGAGCAGTACTTC.

This clonotype was counted many times. The chain carries TRBV12-3 or TRBV12-4 and TRBJ2-1, with 10 positions matching TRBD2. The CDR3 runs 15 residues. With 5 bases clipped from V and 3 bases from J, the junction kept 4 bases outside the gene matches. CDR3 amino acids: CASSRTSGIYNEQFF. CDR3 nucleotide sequence: TGTGCCAGCAGTCGAACTAGCGGGATCTACAATGAGCAGTTCTTC.

This clonotype was recorded many times. The J gene is TRBJ1-4, the V gene TRBV6-5; D is unclear. Per the germline V gene, CDR1 is MNHEY and CDR2 is SVGAGI. The ends were cut back, 4 bases at V and 5 bases at J, with 5 bases in the middle. The CDR3 has 12 residues. The CDR3 coding sequence is TGTGCCAGCAGTTCGAGGAATGAAAAACTGTTTTTT. Protein product: CASSSRNEKLFF.

This clonotype appeared a few times. This rearrangement joins TRBV3-1 to TRBJ2-7; D gene uncertain. The germline V gene has CDR1 LGHDT and CDR2 YNNKEL (reference sequence). Trimming shortened V by 4 bases and J by 7 bases, and 11 bases separated the two germline ends. The CDR3 spans 12 residues. CDR3 region: CASSRDPREQYF. The CDR3 DNA reads TGTGCCAGCAGCCGAGACCCTAGGGAGCAGTACTTC.

At least ten counts were recorded for this clonotype. V usage is TRBV3-1 and J usage is TRBJ1-1; 7 nucleotides match TRBD1. CDR3 length: 14 amino acids. Germline lookup yields CDR1 LGHDT and CDR2 YNNKEL (reference sequence). Losses at the gene ends were 5 bases for V and 7 bases for J; bases not matched to a gene: 10. DNA of the CDR3: TGTGCCAGCAGCGAACCCGGGACAGCCCGTGAAGCTTTCTTT. Its translation: CASSEPGTAREAFF.

The table lists this clonotype with many counts. An end of the junction does not agree with germline; a read error may underlie this. This chain links TRBV7-7 with TRBJ2-3, with 12 bases identical to TRBD2. Per the germline V gene, CDR1 is SSHAT and CDR2 is FNYEAQ (reference sequence). This CDR3 contains 16 residues. The CDR3 DNA reads as TGTGCTAGCAGCCCAGGACTAGCGGGGAGCACAGATACGCAGTATTTT. This encodes CASSPGLAGSTDTQYF.

The count of this clonotype is one. This sequence joins TRBV27 and TRBJ2-7; weak D call: TRBD1 (6 bases). Germline loops: CDR1 MNHEY, CDR2 SMNVEV (reference sequence). V gave up 4 bases and J gave up 2 bases, with 12 bases separating them. This CDR3 region has 14 residues. CDR3 amino acids: CASSYTGSAYEQYF. In DNA form, the CDR3 reads TGTGCCAGCAGTTATACAGGGTCCGCCTACGAGCAGTACTTC.

Ten or more counts support this clonotype. The chain has TRBV28 and TRBJ1-1; 9 nucleotides agree with TRBD1. This CDR3 comprises 15 residues. The trim removed 5 bases at V and 3 bases at J, leaving 7 bases unmatched. The germline V gene has CDR1 MDHEN and CDR2 SYDVKM. CDR3 coding DNA: TGTGCCAGCAGTCTCCGGGACAGGGCGGACACTGAAGCTTTCTTT. Translation: CASSLRDRADTEAFF.

This clonotype was picked up a small number of times. The chain combines TRBV7-3 with TRBJ2-2; no firm D call. Per germline, CDR1 SGHTA and CDR2 FQGTGA. Trimming stripped 4 bases from V and 6 bases from J, with 12 bases between. The CDR3 runs 14 residues. CDR3: CASSSEATPGELFF. The CDR3, as DNA: TGTGCCAGCAGCTCCGAGGCAACCCCCGGGGAGCTGTTTTTT.

There are many counts of this clonotype. The CDR3 DNA is TGCAGTGCTAGGACAGGACACTCCTACGAGCAGTACTTC. Protein: CSARTGHSYEQYF. The V and J genes are TRBV20-1 and TRBJ2-7; TRBD1 is a possible D gene (6 bases). The germline V gene encodes CDR1 DFQATT and CDR2 SNEGSKA (reference sequence). This CDR3 spans 13 amino acids. V was shortened by 3 bases and J by 0 bases, with 9 bases between the two germline ends.

Many counts were recorded for this clonotype. This chain joins TRBV10-3 and TRBJ2-7; unclear D gene. The V end was cut by 3 bases, the J end by 6 bases, with 18 bases between. The CDR3 loop spans 15 amino acids. The V gene's germline CDR1 is ENHRY and CDR2 SYGVKD. The CDR3 DNA reads TGTGCCATCAGTGACCCTACTAAAGGCTCCCTCGAGCAGTACTTC. This gives the protein CAISDPTKGSLEQYF.

This clonotype showed up just a few times. The chain employs TRBV7-9 and TRBJ2-6; TRBD1 aligns across 9 bases. J lost 2 bases, V lost 5 bases, and 7 bases had no gene match. Germline V gene sequence: CDR1 SEHNR, CDR2 FQNEAQ (reference sequence). This CDR3 has 17 residues. The CDR3 DNA is TGTGCCAGCAGCCCAAGACAGGGGGAGACTGGGGCCAACGTCCTGACTTTC. Its translation is CASSPRQGETGANVLTF.

This clonotype appeared a single time. The chain has TRBV5-1 and TRBJ2-3; D might be TRBD1 or TRBD2, each matching 5 bases. Germline CDR1 SGHRS, CDR2 YFSETQ. The CDR3 has 17 amino acids. Trimming stripped 0 bases from V and 0 bases from J, with 14 bases between. CDR3 sequence: CASSLVSGTVSTDTQYF. The CDR3 DNA reads as TGCGCCAGCAGCTTGGTTTCCGGGACGGTGAGCACAGATACGCAGTATTTT.

This clonotype was recorded at least ten times. The V gene is TRBV27, the J gene TRBJ2-3, with D possibly TRBD2 on 6 matching bases. The CDR3 is made up of 15 amino acids. Looked up from germline, CDR1 is MNHEY and CDR2 is SMNVEV (reference sequence). V dropped 5 bases and J dropped 5 bases, with 17 bases sitting between them. CDR3 DNA sequence: TGTGCCAGCAGTCCCCAAGCGAAGGGAGGAGATACGCAGTATTTT. As protein: CASSPQAKGGDTQYF.

This clonotype was seen a few times. This chain uses TRBV5-1 with TRBJ1-4; TRBD1 is a possible D gene (5 bases). V was shortened by 0 bases and J by 0 bases, with 9 bases between the two germline ends. The CDR3 is 16 residues long. Germline loops: CDR1 SGHRS, CDR2 YFSETQ. The CDR3 sequence is CASSLGQSATNEKLFF. CDR3 DNA: TGCGCCAGCAGCTTGGGACAGTCTGCAACTAATGAAAAACTGTTTTTT.

The J gene is TRBJ2-7, the V gene TRBV5-1; 7 nucleotides align to TRBD1. V shed 0 bases, J shed 6 bases, and the junction held 6 bases outside the gene matches. This CDR3 has 14 residues. Germline CDR1 SGHRS, CDR2 YFSETQ. The CDR3 sequence: CASSLEQGPSEQYF. CDR3 DNA: TGCGCCAGCAGCTTGGAACAGGGGCCCTCCGAGCAGTACTTC.

This clonotype was recorded a few times. The chain recombines TRBV10-3 with TRBJ2-3, with D unclear. The CDR3 spans 17 residues. Trimming removed 3 bases from V and 6 bases from J, with 22 bases in between. Germline V gene sequence: CDR1 ENHRY, CDR2 SYGVKD. CDR3 in amino acids: CAISEKGTRIHGDTQYF. CDR3 coding DNA: TGTGCCATCAGTGAAAAGGGTACAAGGATACACGGGGATACGCAGTATTTT.